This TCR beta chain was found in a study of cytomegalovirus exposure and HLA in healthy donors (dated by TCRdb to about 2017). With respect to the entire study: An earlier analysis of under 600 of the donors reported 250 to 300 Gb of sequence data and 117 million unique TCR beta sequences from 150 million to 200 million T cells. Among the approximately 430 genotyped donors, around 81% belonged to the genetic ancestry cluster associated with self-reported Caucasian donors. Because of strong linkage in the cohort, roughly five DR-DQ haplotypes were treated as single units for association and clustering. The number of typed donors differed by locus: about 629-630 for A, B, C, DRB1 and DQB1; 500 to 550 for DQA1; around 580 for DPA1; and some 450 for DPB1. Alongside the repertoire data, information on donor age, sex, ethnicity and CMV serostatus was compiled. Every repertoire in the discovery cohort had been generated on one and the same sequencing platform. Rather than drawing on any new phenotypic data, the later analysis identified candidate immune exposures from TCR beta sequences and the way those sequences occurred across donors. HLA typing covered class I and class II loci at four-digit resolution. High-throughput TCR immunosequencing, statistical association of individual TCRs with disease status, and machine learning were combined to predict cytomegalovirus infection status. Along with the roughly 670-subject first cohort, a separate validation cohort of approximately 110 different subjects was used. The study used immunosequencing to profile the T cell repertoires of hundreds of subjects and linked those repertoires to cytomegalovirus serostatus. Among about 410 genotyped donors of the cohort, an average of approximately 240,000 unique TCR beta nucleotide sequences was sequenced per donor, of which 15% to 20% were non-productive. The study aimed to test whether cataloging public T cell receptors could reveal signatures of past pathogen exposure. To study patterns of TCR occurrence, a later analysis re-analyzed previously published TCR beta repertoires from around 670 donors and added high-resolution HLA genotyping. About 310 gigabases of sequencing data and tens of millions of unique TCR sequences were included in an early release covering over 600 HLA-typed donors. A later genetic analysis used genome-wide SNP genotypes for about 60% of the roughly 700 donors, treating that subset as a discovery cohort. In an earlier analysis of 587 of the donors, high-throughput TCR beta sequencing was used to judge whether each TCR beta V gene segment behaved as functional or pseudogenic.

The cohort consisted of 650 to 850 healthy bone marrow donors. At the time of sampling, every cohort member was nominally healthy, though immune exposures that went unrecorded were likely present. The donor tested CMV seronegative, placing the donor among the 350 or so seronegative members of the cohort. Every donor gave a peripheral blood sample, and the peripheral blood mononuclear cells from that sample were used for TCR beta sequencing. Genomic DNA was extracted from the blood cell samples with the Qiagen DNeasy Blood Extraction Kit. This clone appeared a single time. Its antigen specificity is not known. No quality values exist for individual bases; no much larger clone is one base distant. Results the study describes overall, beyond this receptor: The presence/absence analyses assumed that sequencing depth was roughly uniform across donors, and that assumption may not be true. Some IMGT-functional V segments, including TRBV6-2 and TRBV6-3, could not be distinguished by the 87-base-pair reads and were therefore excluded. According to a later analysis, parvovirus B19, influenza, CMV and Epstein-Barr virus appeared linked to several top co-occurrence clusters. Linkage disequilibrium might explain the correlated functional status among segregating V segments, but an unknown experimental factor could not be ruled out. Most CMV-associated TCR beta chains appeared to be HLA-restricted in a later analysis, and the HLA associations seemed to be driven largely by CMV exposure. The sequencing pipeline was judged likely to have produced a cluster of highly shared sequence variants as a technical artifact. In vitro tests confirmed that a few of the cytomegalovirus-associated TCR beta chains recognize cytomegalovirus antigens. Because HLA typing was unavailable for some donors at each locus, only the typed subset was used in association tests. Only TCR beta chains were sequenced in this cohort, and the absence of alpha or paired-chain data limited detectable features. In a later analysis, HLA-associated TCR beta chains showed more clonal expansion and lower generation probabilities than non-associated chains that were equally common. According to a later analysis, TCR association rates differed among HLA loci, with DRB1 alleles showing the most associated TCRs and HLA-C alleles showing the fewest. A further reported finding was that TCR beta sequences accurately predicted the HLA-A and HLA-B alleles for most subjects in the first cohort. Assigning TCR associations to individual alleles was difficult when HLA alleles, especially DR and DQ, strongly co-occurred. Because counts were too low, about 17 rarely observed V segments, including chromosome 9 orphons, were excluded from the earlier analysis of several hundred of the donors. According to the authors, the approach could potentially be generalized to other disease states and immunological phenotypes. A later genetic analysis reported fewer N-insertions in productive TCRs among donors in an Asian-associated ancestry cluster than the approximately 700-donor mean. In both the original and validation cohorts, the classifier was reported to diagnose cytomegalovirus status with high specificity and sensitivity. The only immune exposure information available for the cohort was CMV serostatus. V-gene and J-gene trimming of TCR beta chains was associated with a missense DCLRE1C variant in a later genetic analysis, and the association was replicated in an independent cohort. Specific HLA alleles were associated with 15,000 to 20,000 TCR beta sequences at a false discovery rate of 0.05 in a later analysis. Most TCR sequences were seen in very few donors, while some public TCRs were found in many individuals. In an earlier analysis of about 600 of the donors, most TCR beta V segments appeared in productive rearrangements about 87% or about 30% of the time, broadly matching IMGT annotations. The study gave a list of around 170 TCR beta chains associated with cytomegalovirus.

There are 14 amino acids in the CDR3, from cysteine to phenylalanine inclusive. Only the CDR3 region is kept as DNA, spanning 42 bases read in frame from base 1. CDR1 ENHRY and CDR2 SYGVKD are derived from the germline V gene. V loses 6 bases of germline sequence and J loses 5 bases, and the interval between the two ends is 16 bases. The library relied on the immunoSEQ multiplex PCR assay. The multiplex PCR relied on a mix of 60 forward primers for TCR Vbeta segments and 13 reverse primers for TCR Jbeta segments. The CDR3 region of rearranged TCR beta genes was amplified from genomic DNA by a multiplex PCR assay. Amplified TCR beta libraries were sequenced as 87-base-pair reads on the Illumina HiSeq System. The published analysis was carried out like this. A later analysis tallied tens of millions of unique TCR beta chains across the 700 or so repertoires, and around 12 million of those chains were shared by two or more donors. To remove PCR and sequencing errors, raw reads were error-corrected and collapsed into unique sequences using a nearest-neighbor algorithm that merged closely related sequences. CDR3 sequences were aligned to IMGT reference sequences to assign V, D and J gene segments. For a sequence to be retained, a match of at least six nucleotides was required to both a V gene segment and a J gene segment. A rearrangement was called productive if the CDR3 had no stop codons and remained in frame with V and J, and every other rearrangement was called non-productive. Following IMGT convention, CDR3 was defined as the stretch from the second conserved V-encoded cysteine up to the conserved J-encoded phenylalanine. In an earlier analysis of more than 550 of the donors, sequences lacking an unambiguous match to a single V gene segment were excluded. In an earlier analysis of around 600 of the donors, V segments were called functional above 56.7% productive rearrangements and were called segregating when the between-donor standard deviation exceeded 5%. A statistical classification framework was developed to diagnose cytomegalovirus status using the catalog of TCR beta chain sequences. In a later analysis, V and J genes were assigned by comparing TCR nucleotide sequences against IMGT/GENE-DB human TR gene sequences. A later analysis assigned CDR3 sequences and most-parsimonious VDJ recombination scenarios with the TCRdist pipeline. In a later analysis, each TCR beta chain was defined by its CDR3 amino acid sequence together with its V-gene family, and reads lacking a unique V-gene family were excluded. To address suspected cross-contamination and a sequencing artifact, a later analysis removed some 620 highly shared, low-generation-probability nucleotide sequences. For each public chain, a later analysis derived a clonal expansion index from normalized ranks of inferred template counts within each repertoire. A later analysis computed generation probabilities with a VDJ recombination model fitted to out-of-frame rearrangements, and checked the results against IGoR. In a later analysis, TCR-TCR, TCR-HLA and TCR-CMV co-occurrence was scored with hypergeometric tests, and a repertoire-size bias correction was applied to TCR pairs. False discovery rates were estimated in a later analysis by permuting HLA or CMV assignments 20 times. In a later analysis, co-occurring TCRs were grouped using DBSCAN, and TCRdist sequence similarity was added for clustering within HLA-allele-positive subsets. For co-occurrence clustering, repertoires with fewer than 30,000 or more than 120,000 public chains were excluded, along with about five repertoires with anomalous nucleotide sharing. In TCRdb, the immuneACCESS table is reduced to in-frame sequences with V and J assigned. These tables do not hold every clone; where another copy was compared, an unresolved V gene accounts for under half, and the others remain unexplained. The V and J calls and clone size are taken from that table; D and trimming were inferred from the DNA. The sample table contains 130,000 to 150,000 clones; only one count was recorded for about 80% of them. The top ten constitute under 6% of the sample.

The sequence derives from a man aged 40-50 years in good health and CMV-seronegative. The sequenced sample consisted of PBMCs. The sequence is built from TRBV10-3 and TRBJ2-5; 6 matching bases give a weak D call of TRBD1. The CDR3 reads CAIRETGFTETQYF. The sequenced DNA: TGTGCCATCAGGGAGACAGGTTTCACGGAGACCCAGTACTTC.